The 25 T cell receptor beta chains reported below all come from one sample, sequenced in a study of T cell repertoires in cytomegalovirus infection. TCRdb fed the reads into MiXCR, producing one record per CDR3 protein. The top ten hold roughly 25% of the sample, which has about 160,000 distinct CDR3 sequences, about 22% seen once. Their antigens are not known. Sample: CD8+ T cells from cultured PBMCs, taken from culture after CMV antigen stimulation. Receptors originate from a human donor in good health (CMV status not recorded). Some clones in this sample may be carry-over from other donors' samples.

This rearrangement joins TRBV7-9 to TRBJ2-1; 9 bases fit TRBD2. The V and J ends lost 5 bases and 9 bases, in that order; junction bases with no gene match: 11. The CDR3 has 15 residues. The germline CDR1 and CDR2 sequences are SEHNR and FQNEAQ (reference sequence). The CDR3 here is CASSPKPAGLAEQFF. Written as DNA, the CDR3 is TGTGCCAGCAGCCCCAAACCAGCGGGACTAGCTGAGCAGTTCTTC.

This clonotype came up a few times. The chain is built from TRBV24-1 and TRBJ1-1; 7 nucleotides line up with TRBD1. Germline CDR1 is KGHDR and CDR2 is SFDVKD. The CDR3 has 13 residues. Trimming at V came to 5 bases and at J to 4 bases, leaving 3 bases not matched to a gene. The CDR3 nucleotides are TGTGCCACCAGTGCCGGACAGGCCACTGAAGCTTTCTTT. Protein product: CATSAGQATEAFF.

The V and J genes are TRBV6-5 and TRBJ1-5, with D unresolved. Per germline, CDR1 MNHEY and CDR2 SVGAGI. This CDR3 has 12 residues. Trimming took 8 bases from V and 0 from J, leaving 5 bases between them. The CDR3 spells CASGDSNQPQHF. CDR3 DNA: TGTGCCAGCGGAGATAGCAATCAGCCCCAGCATTTT.

The CDR3 DNA reads TGTGCCAGCAGCCAAGGGGGGGGGAGCTCCTACGAGCAGTACGTC. Protein sequence: CASSQGGGSSYEQYV. This chain links TRBV7-8 with TRBJ2-7; tentative D call: TRBD2 (7 bases). The V gene lost 5 bases and the J gene lost 0 bases, with 14 bases spanning the gap. This CDR3 spans 15 amino acids. Looked up from germline, CDR1 is SGHVS and CDR2 is FQNEAQ.

The J gene is TRBJ1-6, the V gene TRBV7-6; a possible D gene is TRBD1 (5 bases). Trimming removed 4 bases at V and 14 bases at J, with 18 bases between. The CDR3 has 14 residues. Germline V gene sequence: CDR1 SGHVS, CDR2 FNYEAQ. The CDR3 reads CASSSPVDSGTLHF. CDR3 in DNA: TGTGCCAGCAGCTCCCCGGTCGACAGCGGCACCCTCCACTTT.

This clonotype was recorded at least ten times. This rearrangement joins TRBV29-1 to TRBJ2-1; D gene uncertain. Looked up from germline, CDR1 is SQVTM and CDR2 is ANQGSEA. V was trimmed by 1 base and J by 3 bases, leaving 16 bases between them. This CDR3 spans 16 amino acids. The CDR3 bases are TGCAGCGTTGAAGCCCCGGCGCGTAAAAGCTACAATGAGCAGTTCTTC. It yields the protein CSVEAPARKSYNEQFF.

This chain links TRBV27 with TRBJ2-7; maybe TRBD2 (6 bases). This CDR3 has 13 amino acids. Germline CDR1 MNHEY, CDR2 SMNVEV (reference sequence). V was clipped by 7 bases and J by 2 bases, with 12 bases between them. The CDR3 nucleotides read TGTGCCAGCATCGGGGGTCCAGCCTACGAGCAGTACTTC. Protein product: CASIGGPAYEQYF.

The V and J genes are TRBV7-2 and TRBJ1-1, with D hard to call. The length of the CDR3 is 12 residues. Germline CDR1 reads SGHTA; CDR2 reads FQGNSA. The V and J ends lost 7 bases and 0 bases respectively, with 6 bases between them. The CDR3 loop is CASTPVNTEAFF. The CDR3 DNA follows: TGTGCCAGCACCCCGGTGAACACTGAAGCTTTCTTT.

This clonotype was detected many times. The chain uses TRBV7-2 and TRBJ2-2; 10 nucleotides align to TRBD1. The CDR3 contains 12 residues. Germline V gives CDR1 SGHTA, CDR2 FQGNSA. The J segment lost 5 bases and the V segment lost 10 bases, leaving 1 base of the junction unmatched. DNA for the CDR3: TGTGCCATGGACAGGGGGACCGGGGAGCTGTTTTTT. This sequence encodes CAMDRGTGELFF.

This clonotype was observed at least ten times. This chain connects TRBV7-9 to TRBJ2-7; the D is unclear. The CDR3 sequence is 12 residues long. Trimming took off 3 bases at V and 3 bases at J, with 6 bases between the two ends. The V gene's germline CDR1 is SEHNR and CDR2 FQNEAQ (reference sequence). In DNA, the CDR3 is TGTGCCAGCAGCTTGGACGTCTACGAGCAGTACTTC. This encodes CASSLDVYEQYF. Filled out from reference TRBV7-9 and TRBJ2-7, the complete variable domain reads DTGVSQNPRHKITKRGQNVTFRCDPISEHNRLYWYRQTLGQGPEFLTYFQNEAQLEKSRLLSDRFSAERPKGSFSTLEIQRTEQGDSAMYLCASSLDVYEQYFGPGTRLTVT.

This chain's CDR3 is CASSLAGTYPDTQYF. CDR3 nucleotide sequence: TGTGCCAGCAGCTTAGCGGGGACATACCCGGATACGCAGTATTTT. The chain recombines TRBV7-6 with TRBJ2-3, with D perhaps TRBD1 (6 bases). CDR1 is SGHVS and CDR2 is FNYEAQ in the germline V gene. V shed 0 bases and J shed 6 bases, with 13 bases lying between them. This CDR3 has 15 amino acids.

This chain uses TRBV7-2 with TRBJ1-5, with TRBD1 matching over 7 bases. Germline assignment: CDR1 SGHTA and CDR2 FQGNSA. Trimming removed 2 bases from V and 5 bases from J; junction bases left unmatched: 6. This CDR3 has 15 residues. The CDR3 sequence: CASSLYGQEDQPQHF. The CDR3, as DNA: TGTGCCAGCAGCTTATACGGACAGGAGGATCAGCCCCAGCATTTT.

V gene TRBV7-2 combines with J gene TRBJ1-1, with D uncertain. Germline V CDR1 and CDR2: SGHTA, FQGNSA. Trimming took off 5 bases at V and 0 bases at J, with 13 bases between the two ends. CDR3 length equals 15 residues. CDR3 protein: CASSPGGYMNTEAFF. CDR3 coding DNA: TGTGCCAGCAGCCCTGGAGGGTACATGAACACTGAAGCTTTCTTT.

This clonotype was counted a few times. The CDR3 region is CASSQVWDRGFQPQHF. In DNA, the CDR3 is TGCGCCAGCAGCCAAGTTTGGGACAGGGGGTTTCAGCCCCAGCATTTT. The rearrangement links TRBV4-1 to TRBJ1-5; 11 bases fit TRBD1. V shed 1 base and J 6 bases; nucleotides not matched to a gene: 5. There are 16 residues in the CDR3. Germline V gene sequence: CDR1 MGHRA, CDR2 YSYEKL.

CDR3 sequence (DNA): TGTGCCAGCAGCGAACCCTACGGGGGGGTAGAATCACCCCTCCACTTT. Protein sequence: CASSEPYGGVESPLHF. The gene calls are TRBV7-2 and TRBJ1-6, with D perhaps matching TRBD1 (5 bases). The ends were cut back, 5 bases at V and 10 bases at J, with 21 bases in the middle. Germline-derived CDR1 and CDR2 are SGHTA and FQGNSA. This CDR3 spans 16 amino acids.

The rearrangement joins TRBV12-3 or TRBV12-4 to TRBJ2-7, with D possibly matching TRBD1 (5 bases). The CDR3 runs 12 residues. V dropped 6 bases and J dropped 3 bases, with 9 bases sitting between them. CDR3 protein: CASSQQVYEQYF. The CDR3 DNA sequence: TGTGCCAGCAGCCAACAGGTCTACGAGCAGTACTTC.

This chain uses TRBV12-3 or TRBV12-4 with TRBJ1-4; D is unresolved. This CDR3 has 16 amino acids. Trimming left V 5 bases short and J 8 bases short, with 21 bases between. The chain's CDR3 is CASSGTTSEEVEKLFF. In nucleotides, the CDR3 is TGTGCCAGCAGTGGCACCACTTCGGAGGAGGTCGAAAAACTGTTTTTT.

V usage is TRBV4-1 and J usage is TRBJ2-1; 14 positions match TRBD2. Germline V lookup: CDR1 MGHRA, CDR2 YSYEKL. Trimming took 5 bases from V and 5 from J; bases not matched to a gene: 14. The CDR3 sequence is 19 residues long. The CDR3 reads CASSGRLAGGLSPDNEQFF. The CDR3 nucleotides read TGCGCCAGCAGCGGGCGACTAGCGGGGGGGCTCTCCCCCGACAATGAGCAGTTCTTC.

This clonotype was counted a few times. V is TRBV7-9 and J is TRBJ1-1; D ambiguous. V lost 3 bases and J lost 4, with 12 bases in between. CDR1 is SEHNR and CDR2 is FQNEAQ in the germline V gene (reference sequence). The CDR3 runs to 14 residues. The CDR3 region has the DNA TGTGCCAGCAGCTTCGGGCAGGTGACCACTGAAGCTTTCTTT. Amino acid sequence: CASSFGQVTTEAFF.

In this sample, this clonotype turned up many times. The chain joins TRBV7-2 to TRBJ2-1; TRBD2 is a possible D gene (7 bases). Germline CDR1 is SGHTA and CDR2 is FQGNSA. Deletions cut 0 bases from V and 5 bases from J, with 11 bases between. This CDR3 has 15 residues. CDR3 DNA sequence: TGTGCCAGCAGCTTAGCGGGGGGGCATAACAATGAGCAGTTCTTC. This translates into CASSLAGGHNNEQFF.

This clonotype was counted between two and nine times. V is TRBV6-5 and J is TRBJ1-2; no clear D. With 6 bases removed from V and 0 bases from J, the gap between germline ends came to 14 bases. Germline V gives CDR1 MNHEY, CDR2 SVGAGI. This CDR3 spans 15 amino acids. The CDR3 DNA is TGTGCCAGCAGCTTTGCCTGGATAGCTAACTATGGCTACACCTTC. Protein sequence: CASSFAWIANYGYTF.

The genes are TRBV7-6 and TRBJ1-1; D might be TRBD1 (5 bases). The CDR3 totals 13 residues. Germline values: CDR1 SGHVS, CDR2 FNYEAQ. With 0 bases removed from V and 7 bases from J, the gap between germline ends came to 9 bases. Written as DNA, the CDR3 is TGTGCCAGCAGCTTAGCCGGCAGGGATGAAGCTTTCTTT. This encodes CASSLAGRDEAFF.

As concerns this clonotype: One end of the junction does not line up with germline, which may come from a read error. The genes are TRBV12-3 or TRBV12-4 and TRBJ2-5; D is undetermined. The CDR3 extends over 15 amino acids. CDR3 DNA sequence: TGTGTCAGCAATTCCCCGCATGGAAGCCAAGAGACCCAGTACTTC. Translated, it gives CVSNSPHGSQETQYF.

This clonotype appeared a few times. This CDR3 is CASSPTLTDTQYF. CDR3 nucleotide sequence: TGTGCCAGCAGCCCTACTCTCACAGATACGCAGTATTTT. The rearrangement joins TRBV7-9 to TRBJ2-3; the D is unclear. This CDR3 contains 13 residues. Germline CDR1 SEHNR, CDR2 FQNEAQ (reference sequence). V lost 5 bases to trimming and J lost 2 bases, with 8 bases between them.

This clonotype was counted ten times or more. The chain joins TRBV10-3 to TRBJ1-1; TRBD1 is a possible D gene (6 bases). Trimming removed 5 bases from V and 2 bases from J, with 15 bases in between. The length of the CDR3 is 15 residues. CDR1 is ENHRY, CDR2 SYGVKD, per germline. The CDR3 DNA sequence: TGTGCCATCAGTCTCACCGGGACAATAAACACTGAAGCTTTCTTT. Translating gives CAISLTGTINTEAFF.